This T cell receptor beta chain derives from a study of shared clonotypes between healthy human individuals. Study results and limitations: Naive CD4 clonotype sharing across several donors was around 5%. Investigators expected sequencing depth to affect clonotype sharing among donors.

The table came from immunoSEQ multiplex PCR; TCRdb's copy has only in-frame clones and leaves some out. The sample holds around 1.1 million clones; approximately 80% are singletons and the top ten take over 0.8%. Points on this clone: Its target is unknown.

Trimming cost V 8 bases and J 4 bases; bases outside gene matches: 11. This CDR3 comprises 15 residues. The germline V gene has CDR1 MGHRA and CDR2 YSYEKL. Sample: memory CD4+ T cells from PBMCs. The subset here: CD45RA-negative fraction. This rearrangement joins TRBV4-1 to TRBJ2-1; 7 bases fit TRBD2. The sequence was obtained from a man younger than 35 in good health. Some clones in this sample may be carry-over from other donors' samples. CDR3 residues: CASGPSLAEYNEQFF. In DNA form, the CDR3 reads TGCGCCAGCGGCCCCTCCCTAGCGGAGTACAATGAGCAGTTCTTC.